This T cell receptor (beta chain) originates from a study of T-cell reconstitution after alpha-beta-depleted transplantation in children. The TCRbeta library incorporated unique molecular identifiers. TCRdb independently ran MiXCR on the PCR reads; one entry per CDR3 protein. The profile covers about 17,000 distinct CDR3 sequences, with around 5.8% appearing a single time and approximately 6.9% taken by the ten largest. This clonotype was counted ten times or more. Its antigen is undetermined. V was shortened by 5 bases and J by 0 bases, with 14 bases between the two germline ends. The CDR3 has 16 amino acids. Per the germline V gene, CDR1 is MNHEY and CDR2 is SVGAGI. Findings of the study overall: Reportedly, alpha-beta T cells present about two months post-transplant originated from several hundred expanded clones of graft origin. T-cell counts and diversity at one year post-transplant came mainly from newly produced T cells. TCRbeta diversity was high at day 60 in some patients (a result of surviving recipient T cells and thymic progenitors).

The V gene is TRBV6-5, the J gene TRBJ1-3; unclear D gene. The sequenced sample was PBMCs, obtained before TCRalphabeta/CD19-depleted stem cell transplant. This TCR came from a boy aged 10-17 years with acute lymphoblastic leukemia, due to receive a stem cell transplant. The CDR3 reads CASSRVLSLSGNTIYF. DNA for the CDR3: TGTGCCAGCAGTCGCGTATTAAGTCTCTCTGGAAACACCATATATTTT.